Listed below are T cell receptor beta chains from one sample, sequenced in a study of shared clonotypes between healthy human individuals. The repertoire was sequenced with immunoSEQ multiplex PCR; TCRdb's copy has only in-frame clones and lacks some. The table lists about 2 million clones, around 96% of them singletons, with 0.85% to 1.2% in the top ten. Source material: naive CD8+ T cells sorted from blood. The receptors stem from a young man in good health. Both conserved end residues are part of each CDR3. D genes are given only for firm matches. Not all rows give a size; the values are once, few, many and, for expanded clones, a class.

clone size: -; D gene: -; J gene: TRBJ1-5; CDR3 length: 14; V gene: TRBV6-5; CDR3 protein: CASSNNVGNQPQHF; CDR3 DNA: TGTGCCAGCAGCAACAATGTTGGCAATCAGCCCCAGCATTTT
clone size: -; D gene: TRBD2; J gene: TRBJ2-2; CDR3 length: 16; V gene: TRBV7-9; CDR3 protein: CASSLVGLADTGELFF; CDR3 DNA: TGTGCCAGCAGCTTAGTGGGACTAGCGGACACCGGGGAGCTGTTTTTT
clone size: -; D gene: -; J gene: TRBJ1-4; CDR3 length: 14; V gene: TRBV6-5; CDR3 protein: CASSRTGRNEKLFF; CDR3 DNA: TGTGCCAGCAGCCGTACAGGACGTAATGAAAAACTGTTTTTT
clone size: -; D gene: -; J gene: TRBJ2-2; CDR3 length: 15; V gene: TRBV19; CDR3 protein: CASSIRAGNTGELFF; CDR3 DNA: TGTGCCAGTAGTATACGGGCAGGCAACACCGGGGAGCTGTTTTTT
clone size: -; D gene: -; J gene: TRBJ1-3; CDR3 length: 12; V gene: TRBV11-2; CDR3 protein: CASSSVGNTIYF; CDR3 DNA: TGTGCCAGCAGCTCGGTCGGAAACACCATATATTTT
clone size: -; D gene: -; J gene: TRBJ1-2; CDR3 length: 13; V gene: TRBV30; CDR3 protein: CAWSPQGNYGYTF; CDR3 DNA: TGTGCCTGGAGCCCCCAGGGTAACTATGGCTACACCTTC
clone size: once; D gene: -; J gene: TRBJ2-2; CDR3 length: 14; V gene: TRBV4-1; CDR3 protein: CASSQARDTGELFF; CDR3 DNA: TGCGCCAGCAGCCAAGCTCGGGACACCGGGGAGCTGTTTTTT
clone size: -; D gene: TRBD2; J gene: TRBJ2-3; CDR3 length: 16; V gene: TRBV9; CDR3 protein: CASSVEAAGGTDTQYF; CDR3 DNA: TGTGCCAGCAGCGTAGAGGCAGCGGGAGGAACAGATACGCAGTATTTT
clone size: -; D gene: TRBD2; J gene: TRBJ2-3; CDR3 length: 15; V gene: TRBV6-1; CDR3 protein: CASSDGTSGTDTQYF; CDR3 DNA: TGTGCCAGCAGTGACGGGACTAGCGGCACAGATACGCAGTATTTT
clone size: -; D gene: -; J gene: TRBJ2-3; CDR3 length: 15; V gene: TRBV5-1; CDR3 protein: CASSPRQEKPDTQYF; CDR3 DNA: TGCGCCAGCTCCCCACGACAGGAGAAGCCAGATACGCAGTATTTT
clone size: -; D gene: -; J gene: TRBJ2-7; CDR3 length: 14; V gene: TRBV28; CDR3 protein: CASSLRDPAYKQYF; CDR3 DNA: TGTGCCAGCAGTTTAAGGGATCCGGCCTACAAGCAGTACTTC
clone size: once; D gene: -; J gene: TRBJ2-3; CDR3 length: 14; V gene: TRBV6-5; CDR3 protein: CASSYFGNLDTQYF; CDR3 DNA: TGTGCCAGCAGTTACTTCGGGAATCTCGATACGCAGTATTTT
clone size: -; D gene: -; J gene: TRBJ2-7; CDR3 length: 12; V gene: TRBV7-9; CDR3 protein: CATRDLFYEQYF; CDR3 DNA: TGTGCCACTCGGGACCTCTTCTACGAGCAGTACTTC
clone size: -; D gene: -; J gene: TRBJ2-7; CDR3 length: 18; V gene: TRBV12-2; CDR3 protein: CASRLGGLAGEISYEQYF; CDR3 DNA: TGTGCAAGTCGCTTAGGGGGACTAGCGGGAGAAATTTCCTACGAGCAGTACTTC
clone size: -; D gene: TRBD1; J gene: TRBJ2-7; CDR3 length: 14; V gene: TRBV27; CDR3 protein: CASSIRDRGYEQYF; CDR3 DNA: TGTGCCAGCAGTATCCGGGACAGGGGCTACGAGCAGTACTTC
clone size: -; D gene: -; J gene: TRBJ1-3; CDR3 length: 16; V gene: TRBV15; CDR3 protein: CATSREGPGDGNTIYF; CDR3 DNA: TGTGCCACCAGCAGAGAAGGGCCAGGGGATGGAAACACCATATATTTT
clone size: -; D gene: TRBD1; J gene: TRBJ2-5; CDR3 length: 14; V gene: TRBV27; CDR3 protein: CASSPTGGQETQYF; CDR3 DNA: TGTGCCAGCAGCCCGACAGGGGGGCAAGAGACCCAGTACTTC
clone size: -; D gene: -; J gene: TRBJ2-7; CDR3 length: 14; V gene: TRBV4-1; CDR3 protein: CASSLSTAPYEQYF; CDR3 DNA: TGCGCCAGCTCGCTAAGTACGGCCCCCTACGAGCAGTACTTC
clone size: -; D gene: TRBD2; J gene: TRBJ2-1; CDR3 length: 12; V gene: TRBV6-4; CDR3 protein: CAGIGRGNEQFF; CDR3 DNA: TGTGCCGGCATCGGGAGGGGCAATGAGCAGTTCTTC
clone size: -; D gene: TRBD2; J gene: TRBJ2-5; CDR3 length: 16; V gene: TRBV7-6; CDR3 protein: CASSPERGGRRVTQYF; CDR3 DNA: TGTGCCAGCAGCCCCGAGCGGGGGGGGCGTCGGGTGACCCAGTACTTC